The subject of this entry is one T cell receptor (beta chain). The record originates from a study of blood T cell repertoires in COVID-19. For the study at large: From the United States, Italy and Spain came samples of acute and convalescent COVID-19. T cells, B-cell-depleted T cells, or PBMCs supplied cDNA or gDNA.

As handled by the study authors: How many nucleated cells were present was estimated from reference gene primer amplification. The table came from immunoSEQ multiplex PCR; TCRdb's copy has only in-frame clones and leaves some out. D and trimming were read from the DNA, whereas the V and J calls and clone size are those reported in that table. Among roughly 340,000 clones listed, 80% to 90% were seen once. Deletions cut 5 bases from V and 3 bases from J, with 11 bases between. CDR1 is SEHNR and CDR2 is FQNEAQ in the germline V gene (reference sequence). The CDR3 contains 14 residues. Sequenced sample: peripheral blood. This chain connects TRBV7-9 to TRBJ1-5, with D possibly TRBD1 on 5 matching bases. This sequence was found in a woman under 40 with COVID-19, enrolled during active disease. The CDR3 is CASSRQGNNQPQHF. CDR3 DNA: TGTGCCAGCAGCCGTCAGGGCAACAATCAGCCCCAGCATTTT.